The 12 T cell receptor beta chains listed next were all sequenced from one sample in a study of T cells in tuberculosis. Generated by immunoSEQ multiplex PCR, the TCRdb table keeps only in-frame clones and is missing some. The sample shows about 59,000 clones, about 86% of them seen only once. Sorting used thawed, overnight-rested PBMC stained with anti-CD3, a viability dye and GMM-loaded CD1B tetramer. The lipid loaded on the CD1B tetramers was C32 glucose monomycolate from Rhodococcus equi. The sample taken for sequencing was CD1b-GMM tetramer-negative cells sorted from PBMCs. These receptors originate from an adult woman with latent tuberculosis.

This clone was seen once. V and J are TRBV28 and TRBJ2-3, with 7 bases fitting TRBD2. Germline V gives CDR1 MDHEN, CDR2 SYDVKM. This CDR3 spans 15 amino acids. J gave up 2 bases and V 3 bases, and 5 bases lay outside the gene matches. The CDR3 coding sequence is TGTGCCAGCAGTTTGCAGCGGGACCACACAGATACGCAGTATTTT. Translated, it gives CASSLQRDHTDTQYF.

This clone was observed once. CDR3 loop: CASSSQGAGEQYF. The CDR3, as DNA: TGTGCCAGCAGTTCACAGGGGGCTGGCGAGCAGTACTTC. The chain carries TRBV6-1 and TRBJ2-7, with TRBD1 matching over 9 bases. V trimming: 5 bases; J trimming: 6 bases; junction bases outside the gene matches: 5. Germline V gene sequence: CDR1 MNHNS, CDR2 SASEGT. The length of the CDR3 is 13 residues.

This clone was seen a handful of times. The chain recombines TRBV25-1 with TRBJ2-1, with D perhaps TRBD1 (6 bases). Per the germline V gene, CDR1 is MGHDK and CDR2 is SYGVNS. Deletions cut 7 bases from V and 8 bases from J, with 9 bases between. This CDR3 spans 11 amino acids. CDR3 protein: CASTRGYEQFF. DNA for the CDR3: TGTGCCAGCACCAGGGGCTATGAGCAGTTCTTC.

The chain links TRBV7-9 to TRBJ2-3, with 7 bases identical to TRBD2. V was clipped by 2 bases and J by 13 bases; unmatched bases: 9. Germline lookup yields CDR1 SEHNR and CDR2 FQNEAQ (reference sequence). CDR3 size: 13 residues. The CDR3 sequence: CASSLPGTNTEYF. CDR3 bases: TGTGCCAGCAGCTTACCCGGGACTAACACCGAGTATTTT. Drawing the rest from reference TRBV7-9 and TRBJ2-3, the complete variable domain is DTGVSQNPRHKITKRGQNVTFRCDPISEHNRLYWYRQTLGQGPEFLTYFQNEAQLEKSRLLSDRFSAERPKGSFSTLEIQRTEQGDSAMYLCASSLPGTNTEYFGPGTRLTVL.

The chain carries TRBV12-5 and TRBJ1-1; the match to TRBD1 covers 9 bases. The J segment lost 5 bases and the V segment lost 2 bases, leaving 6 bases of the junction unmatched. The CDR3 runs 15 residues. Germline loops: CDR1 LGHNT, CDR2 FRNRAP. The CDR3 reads CASGLLTGGRTEAFF. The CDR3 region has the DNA TGTGCTAGTGGTTTGCTGACAGGGGGAAGAACTGAAGCTTTCTTT.

The CDR3 loop reads CASSLASGQGDGYTF. In DNA, the CDR3 is TGTGCCAGCAGCTTAGCTTCGGGACAGGGTGACGGCTACACCTTC. V gene TRBV7-2 combines with J gene TRBJ1-2; 9 bases are a match to TRBD1. J lost 8 bases, V lost 0 bases, and 7 bases had no gene match. Germline-derived CDR1 and CDR2 are SGHTA and FQGNSA. The CDR3 sequence is 15 residues long.

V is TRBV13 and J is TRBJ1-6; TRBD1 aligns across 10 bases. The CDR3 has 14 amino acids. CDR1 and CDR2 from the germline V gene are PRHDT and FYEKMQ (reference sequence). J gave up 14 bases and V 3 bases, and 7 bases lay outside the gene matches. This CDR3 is CASSLGTGDFTLHF. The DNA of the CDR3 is TGTGCCAGCAGCTTGGGGACAGGGGATTTCACCCTCCACTTT.

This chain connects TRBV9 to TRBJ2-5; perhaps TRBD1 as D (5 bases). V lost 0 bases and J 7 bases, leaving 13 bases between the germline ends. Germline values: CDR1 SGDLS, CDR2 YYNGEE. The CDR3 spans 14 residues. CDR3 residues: CASSVASERGTQYF. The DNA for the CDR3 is TGTGCCAGCAGCGTAGCTAGTGAAAGGGGGACCCAGTACTTC.

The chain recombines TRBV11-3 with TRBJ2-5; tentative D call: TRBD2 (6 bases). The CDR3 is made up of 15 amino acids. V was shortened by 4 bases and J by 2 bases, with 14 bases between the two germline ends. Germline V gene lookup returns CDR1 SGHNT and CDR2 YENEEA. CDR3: CASSSQETRQETQYF. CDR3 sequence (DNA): TGTGCCAGCAGCTCCCAAGAGACTAGGCAAGAGACCCAGTACTTC. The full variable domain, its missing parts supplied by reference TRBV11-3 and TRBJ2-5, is EAGVVQSPRYKIIEKKQPVAFWCNPISGHNTLYWYLQNLGQGPELLIRYENEEAVDDSQLPKDRFSAERLKGVDSTLKIQPAELGDSAVYLCASSSQETRQETQYFGPGTRLLVL.

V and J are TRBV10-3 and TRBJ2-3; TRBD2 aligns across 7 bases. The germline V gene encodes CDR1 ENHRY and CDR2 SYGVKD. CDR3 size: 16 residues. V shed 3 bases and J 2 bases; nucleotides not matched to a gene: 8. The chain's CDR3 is CAISDLGRGDTDTQYF. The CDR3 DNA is TGTGCCATCAGTGACCTCGGACGGGGGGACACAGATACGCAGTATTTT.

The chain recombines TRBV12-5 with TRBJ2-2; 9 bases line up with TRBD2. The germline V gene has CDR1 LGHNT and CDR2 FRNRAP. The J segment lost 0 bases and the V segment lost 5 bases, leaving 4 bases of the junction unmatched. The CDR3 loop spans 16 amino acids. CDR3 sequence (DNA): TGTGCTAGTGGTGAAGCGGGAGGCCCGAACACCGGGGAGCTGTTTTTT. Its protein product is CASGEAGGPNTGELFF.

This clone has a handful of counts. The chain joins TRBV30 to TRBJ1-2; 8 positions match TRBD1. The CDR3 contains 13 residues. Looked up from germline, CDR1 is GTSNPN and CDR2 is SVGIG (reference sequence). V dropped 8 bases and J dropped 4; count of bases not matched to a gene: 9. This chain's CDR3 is CARRTGICYGYTF. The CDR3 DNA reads TGTGCCCGCCGGACAGGGATCTGCTATGGCTACACCTTC. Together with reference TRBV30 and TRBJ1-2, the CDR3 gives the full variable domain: SQTIHQWPATLVQPVGSPLSLECTVEGTSNPNLYWYRQAAGRGLQLLFYSVGIGQISSEVPQNLSASRPQDRQFILSSKKLLLSDSGFYLCARRTGICYGYTFGSGTRLTVV.